This TCR beta chain was captured in a study of blood T cell repertoires in COVID-19 (dated by TCRdb to the early 2020s). About the investigation overall: Samples from collaborators originated in the United States, Italy and Spain and spanned both the acute and convalescent phases of COVID-19. The prospective study material was composed of cDNA or gDNA derived from T cells, B-cell-depleted T cells, or PBMCs. The dataset comprised deeply sampled blood TCRbeta repertoires from subjects exposed to, actively infected with, or recovered from COVID-19. The repertoires were released in a freely available public database intended as a resource for research on the immune response to SARS-CoV-2. The samples were drawn from two sources: the first 160 participants of the ongoing ImmuneRACE study, and 1,000 to 1,500 subjects contributed by 6 global collaborators. The sample metadata nearly always contained a de-identified subject ID, COVID-19 status, age in years and sex. Where available, HLA class I and class II types were taken from metadata supplied by the sample provider and were not determined by assay-based typing.

The research as a whole found: The amount of clinical and demographic metadata varied by source and participant and was provided uncurated.

The collaborating institutions used their own protocols to collect whole blood in K2EDTA tubes. For TCRbeta analysis, collaborator samples were shipped as frozen whole blood, as isolated PBMCs, or as DNA extracted from either sample type. TCRbeta CDR3 regions were amplified from genomic DNA using the immunoSEQ Assay, a bias-controlled multiplex PCR. The study's own analysis went as follows. Nucleated cell counts per sample were estimated from amplification of reference gene primers within the assay. To quantify the absolute abundance of each unique TCRbeta CDR3 rearrangement, sequence reads were collapsed and filtered. For each sample, productive Simpson clonality was calculated as the square root of Simpson's diversity index across productive rearrangements. TCRdb retrieved this table from immuneACCESS and kept in-frame rearrangements only. Not all clones are present; in checked studies, unresolved V genes account for under half, and no reason is known for the remainder. From that table come the V and J calls and clone size; the DNA was used to work out D and trimming. This sample lists about 84,000 clones; 80% to 90% were detected once. Approximately 1.3% of the sample goes to the ten largest clones.

About this clone: What antigen it recognizes has not been identified. Base-call qualities are not available, and no considerably larger clone is one nucleotide away.

According to the germline V gene, CDR1 reads SGHRS and CDR2 reads YFSETQ. Deletion took 1 base off V and 4 bases off J, with a span of 14 bases between the germline ends. The CDR3 spans 15 residues, from the cysteine through the phenylalanine. CDR3 DNA only is kept here, 45 bases in frame from base 1. The sequence derives from a man aged 80 or over with active or convalescent COVID-19. Sequencing was carried out using peripheral blood. The chain is made from TRBV5-1 and TRBJ1-2, and perhaps TRBD1 as D gene, on 5 matching bases. The DNA sequence reads TGCGCCAGCAGCTTGTCCGGGGCCGGGGGCTATGGCTACACCTTC. It codes for CASSLSGAGGYGYTF.